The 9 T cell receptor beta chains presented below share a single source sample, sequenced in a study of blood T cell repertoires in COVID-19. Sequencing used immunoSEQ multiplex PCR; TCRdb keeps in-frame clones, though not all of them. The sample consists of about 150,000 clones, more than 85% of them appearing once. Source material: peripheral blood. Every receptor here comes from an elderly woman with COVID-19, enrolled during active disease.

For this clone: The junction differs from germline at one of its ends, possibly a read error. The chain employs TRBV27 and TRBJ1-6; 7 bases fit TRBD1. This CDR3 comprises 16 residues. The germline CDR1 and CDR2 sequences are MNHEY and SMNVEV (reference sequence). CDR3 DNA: TGTGCCAGCAGGTTATCAGGGACAGTAAACAATTCACCCCTCCACTTT. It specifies CASRLSGTVNNSPLHF.

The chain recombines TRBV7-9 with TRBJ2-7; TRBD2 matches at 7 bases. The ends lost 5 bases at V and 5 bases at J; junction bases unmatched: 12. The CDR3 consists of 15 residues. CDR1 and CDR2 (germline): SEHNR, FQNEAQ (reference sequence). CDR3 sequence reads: CASSEGTMRSNEQYF. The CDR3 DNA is TGTGCCAGCAGCGAGGGGACTATGAGGTCGAACGAGCAGTACTTC.

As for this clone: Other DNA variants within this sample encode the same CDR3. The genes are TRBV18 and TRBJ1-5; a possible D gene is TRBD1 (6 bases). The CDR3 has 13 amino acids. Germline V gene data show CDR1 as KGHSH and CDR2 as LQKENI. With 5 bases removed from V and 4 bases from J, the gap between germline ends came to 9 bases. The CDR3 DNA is TGTGCCAGCTCATCGGACAGAAATCAGCCCCAGCATTTT. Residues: CASSSDRNQPQHF. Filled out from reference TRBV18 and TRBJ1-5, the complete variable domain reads NAGVMQNPRHLVRRRGQEARLRCSPMKGHSHVYWYRQLPEEGLKFMVYLQKENIIDESGMPKERFSAEFPKEGPSILRIQQVVRGDSAAYFCASSSDRNQPQHFGDGTRLSIL.

The CDR3: CASSEGGGTGHYEQYF. The CDR3 coding sequence is TGTGCCAGCAGCGAGGGGGGCGGGACAGGCCACTACGAGCAGTACTTC. The gene calls are TRBV9 and TRBJ2-7, with 8 bases identical to TRBD1. V shed 3 bases, J shed 3 bases, and the junction held 11 bases outside the gene matches. There are 16 residues in the CDR3. From germline, CDR1 is SGDLS and CDR2 YYNGEE.

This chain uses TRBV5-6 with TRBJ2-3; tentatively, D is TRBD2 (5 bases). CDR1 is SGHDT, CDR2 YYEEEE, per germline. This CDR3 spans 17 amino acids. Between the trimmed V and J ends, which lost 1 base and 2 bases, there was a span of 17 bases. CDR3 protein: CASSLWSLAVNTDTQYF. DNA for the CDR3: TGTGCCAGCAGCTTGTGGAGTCTAGCAGTAAACACAGATACGCAGTATTTT.

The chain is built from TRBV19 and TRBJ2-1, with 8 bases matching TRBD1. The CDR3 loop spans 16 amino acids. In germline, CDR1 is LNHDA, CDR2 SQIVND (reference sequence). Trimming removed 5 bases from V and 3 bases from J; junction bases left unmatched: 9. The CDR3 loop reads CASSSAWDRHYNEQFF. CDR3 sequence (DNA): TGTGCCAGTAGTTCAGCCTGGGACAGGCACTACAATGAGCAGTTCTTC.

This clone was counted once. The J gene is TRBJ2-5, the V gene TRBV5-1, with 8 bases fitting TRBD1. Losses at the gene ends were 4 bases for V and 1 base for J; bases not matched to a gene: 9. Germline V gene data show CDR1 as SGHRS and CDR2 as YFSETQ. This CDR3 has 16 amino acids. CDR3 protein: CASSEGQGASQETQYF. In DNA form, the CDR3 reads TGCGCCAGCAGCGAGGGGCAGGGGGCGTCCCAAGAGACCCAGTACTTC.

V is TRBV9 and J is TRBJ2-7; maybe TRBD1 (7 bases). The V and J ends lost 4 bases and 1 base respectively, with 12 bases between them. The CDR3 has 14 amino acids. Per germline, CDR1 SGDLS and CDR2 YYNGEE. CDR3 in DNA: TGTGCCAGCAGCCTGGGGGGACAGTCCTACGAGCAGTACTTC. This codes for CASSLGGQSYEQYF.

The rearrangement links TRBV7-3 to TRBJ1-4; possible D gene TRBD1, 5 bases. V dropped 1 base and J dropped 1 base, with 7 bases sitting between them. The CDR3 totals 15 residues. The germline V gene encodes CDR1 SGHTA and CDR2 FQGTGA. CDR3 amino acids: CASSLNGGTNEKLFF. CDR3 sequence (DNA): TGTGCCAGCAGCTTAAACGGGGGAACTAATGAAAAACTGTTTTTT.